The subject of this entry is one TCR beta chain. The antigen remains unidentified. Germline V gene sequence: CDR1 MNHNS, CDR2 SASEGT. The V and J ends lost 3 bases and 6 bases respectively, with 14 bases between them. The CDR3 extends over 15 amino acids. These data belong to a study of cytomegalovirus exposure and HLA in healthy donors. Study-wide results and caveats: The study designated 150 to 200 TCR beta chains cytomegalovirus-associated.

Generated by immunoSEQ multiplex PCR, the TCRdb table keeps only in-frame clones and is missing some. In the table there are approximately 99,000 clones, around 95% of which are singletons. Sample: PBMCs. The chain employs TRBV6-1 and TRBJ1-4, with D uncertain. This TCR came from a woman aged 18-35 years in good health and CMV-seronegative. The CDR3 loop is CASSDLAGGDEKLFF. DNA for the CDR3: TGTGCCAGCAGTGATTTGGCAGGCGGGGATGAAAAACTGTTTTTT.